This TCR beta chain came from a study of graft-versus-host responses after intestinal transplantation. The overall study: Induction with anti-thymocyte globulin, then tacrolimus and steroids for three to four years, was given to all recipients. Study conclusions and caveats: Recipient-marrow GvH clones were detected, some having first appeared in ileum or blood. The study associated peak circulating GvH clone levels with early post-transplant HvG declines.

The CDR3 contains 16 residues. The trim removed 3 bases at V and 4 bases at J, leaving 5 bases unmatched. CDR1 SEHNR and CDR2 FQNEAQ come from the germline V gene (reference sequence). Of note for this clone: Its antigen remains unknown.

Clones were sequenced by immunoSEQ multiplex PCR, and TCRdb holds only the in-frame ones, with some missing. The sample has 98,000 or so clones, about 83% seen once. The chain recombines TRBV7-9 with TRBJ2-2; 10 bases map to TRBD2. The sequencing here drew on PBMCs, taken 255 days after intestinal transplant. The sequence derives from a human patient who received an intestinal transplant, so some T cells may come from the graft donor. The CDR3 sequence is CASSFLLAGSTGELFF. The CDR3 DNA sequence: TGTGCCAGCAGCTTCCTACTAGCGGGGAGCACCGGGGAGCTGTTTTTT.